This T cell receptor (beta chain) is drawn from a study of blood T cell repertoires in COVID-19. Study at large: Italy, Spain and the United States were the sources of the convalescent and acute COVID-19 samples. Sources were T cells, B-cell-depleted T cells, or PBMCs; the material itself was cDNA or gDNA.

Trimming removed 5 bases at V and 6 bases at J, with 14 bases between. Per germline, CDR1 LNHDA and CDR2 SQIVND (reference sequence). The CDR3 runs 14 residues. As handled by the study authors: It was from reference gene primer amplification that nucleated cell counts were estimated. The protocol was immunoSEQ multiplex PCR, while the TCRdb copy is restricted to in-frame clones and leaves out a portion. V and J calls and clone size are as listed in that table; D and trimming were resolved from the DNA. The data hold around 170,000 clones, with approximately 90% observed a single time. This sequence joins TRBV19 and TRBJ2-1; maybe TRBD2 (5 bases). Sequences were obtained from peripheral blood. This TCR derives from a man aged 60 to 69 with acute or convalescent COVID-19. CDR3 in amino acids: CASSLRAWGNEQFF. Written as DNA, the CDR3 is TGTGCCAGTAGTCTGAGGGCGTGGGGCAATGAGCAGTTCTTC. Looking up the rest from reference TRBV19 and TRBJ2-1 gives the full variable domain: DGGITQSPKYLFRKEGQNVTLSCEQNLNHDAMYWYRQDPGQGLRLIYYSQIVNDFQKGDIAEGYSVSREKKESFPLTVTSAQKNPTAFYLCASSLRAWGNEQFFGPGTRLTVL.